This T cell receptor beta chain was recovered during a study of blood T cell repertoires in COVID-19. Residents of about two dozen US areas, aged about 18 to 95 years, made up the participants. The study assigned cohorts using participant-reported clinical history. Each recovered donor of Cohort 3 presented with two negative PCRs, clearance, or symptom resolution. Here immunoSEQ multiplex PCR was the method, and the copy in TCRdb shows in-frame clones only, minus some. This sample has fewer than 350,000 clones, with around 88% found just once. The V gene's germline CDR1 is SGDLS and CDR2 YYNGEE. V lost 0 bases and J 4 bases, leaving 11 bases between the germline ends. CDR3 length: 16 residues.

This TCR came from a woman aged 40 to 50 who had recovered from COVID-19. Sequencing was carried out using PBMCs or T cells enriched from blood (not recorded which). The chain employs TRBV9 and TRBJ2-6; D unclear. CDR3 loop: CASSVDPAGGANVLTF. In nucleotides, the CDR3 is TGTGCCAGCAGCGTAGATCCGGCAGGAGGGGCCAACGTCCTGACTTTC. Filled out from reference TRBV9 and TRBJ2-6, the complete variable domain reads DSGVTQTPKHLITATGQRVTLRCSPRSGDLSVYWYQQSLDQGLQFLIQYYNGEERAKGNILERFSAQQFPDLHSELNLSSLELGDSALYFCASSVDPAGGANVLTFGAGSRLTVL.